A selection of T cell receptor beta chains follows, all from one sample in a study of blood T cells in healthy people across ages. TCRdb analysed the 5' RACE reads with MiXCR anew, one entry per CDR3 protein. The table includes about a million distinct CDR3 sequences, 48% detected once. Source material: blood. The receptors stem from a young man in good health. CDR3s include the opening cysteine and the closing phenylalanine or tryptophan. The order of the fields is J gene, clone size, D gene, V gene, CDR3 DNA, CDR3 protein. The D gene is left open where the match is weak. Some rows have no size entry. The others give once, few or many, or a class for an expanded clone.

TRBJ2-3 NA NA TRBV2 TGTGCCAGCAGTTACCAGGCCCAAGATACGCAGTATTTT CASSYQAQDTQYF
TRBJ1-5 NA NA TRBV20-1 TGCAGTGCTAGTGGTGGGCTCAATCAGCCCCAGCATTTT CSASGGLNQPQHF
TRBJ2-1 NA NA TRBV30 TGTGCCTGGAGTAACGGCGCAAACGAAGAGCAGTTCTTC CAWSNGANEEQFF
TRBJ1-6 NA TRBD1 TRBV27 TGTGCCAGCAGTACAACGGACAGGGACAATTCACCCCTCCACTTT CASSTTDRDNSPLHF
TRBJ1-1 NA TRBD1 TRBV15 TGTGCCACCAGTAGACAGGGGGCGAACACTGAAGCTTTCTTT CATSRQGANTEAFF
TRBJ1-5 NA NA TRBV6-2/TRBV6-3 TGTGCCAGCAGTCAACCTCCCCGCAATCAGCCCCAGCATTTT CASSQPPRNQPQHF
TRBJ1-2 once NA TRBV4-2 TGTGCCAGCAGCCAAGCGGGGCCTCAGGAGGGCTACACCTTC CASSQAGPQEGYTF
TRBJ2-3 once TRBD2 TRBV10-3 TGTGCCGTCAGTGCGGGGGGGCTTGCAGATACGCAGTATTTT CAVSAGGLADTQYF
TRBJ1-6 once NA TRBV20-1 TGCAGTGCTAGAGAGCAAAGGTCACCCCTCCACTTT CSAREQRSPLHF
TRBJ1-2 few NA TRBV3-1 TGTGCCAGCAGCCAAGGCGGCGGAGATCGGGGCTACACCTTC CASSQGGGDRGYTF
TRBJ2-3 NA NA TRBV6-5 TGTGCCAGCAGTTACTCAATGGGAGCGGAAGGCACAGATACGCAGTATTTT CASSYSMGAEGTDTQYF
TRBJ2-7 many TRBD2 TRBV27 TGTGCCAGCAGTTTAGGGGGGGACTTGAACTACGAGCAGTACTTC CASSLGGDLNYEQYF
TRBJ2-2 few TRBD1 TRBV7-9 TGTGCCAGCAGCTTAACAGGGGGGTCGACCGGGGAGCTGTTTTTT CASSLTGGSTGELFF
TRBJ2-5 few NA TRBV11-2 TGTGCCAGCAGCTTAGATGTCTGGAGTGAGACCCAGTACTTC CASSLDVWSETQYF
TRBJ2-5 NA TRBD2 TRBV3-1 TGTGCCAGCAGCCTTGACGGGACTAGCGGGGGTGGAGAGACCCAGTACTTC CASSLDGTSGGGETQYF
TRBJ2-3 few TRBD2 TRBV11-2 TGTGCCAGCACCTTCGGGGCGGGGGGGCGCCAAGCGCAGTATTTT CASTFGAGGRQAQYF
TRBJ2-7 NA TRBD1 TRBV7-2 TGTGCCAGCAGGATGCCGGGACAGGACGGCGAGCAGTACTTC CASRMPGQDGEQYF
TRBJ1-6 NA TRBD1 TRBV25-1 TGTGCCAGCAGTAGGGGACAGCCCGCACCCCTCCACTTT CASSRGQPAPLHF
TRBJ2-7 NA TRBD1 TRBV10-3 TGTGCCAACTCCGGACAGGGGACCTACGAGCAGTACTTC CANSGQGTYEQYF
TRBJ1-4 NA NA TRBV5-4 TGTGCCAGCAGCTTTGCTGAAGAAAAACTGTTTTTT CASSFAEEKLFF
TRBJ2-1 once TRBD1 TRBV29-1 TGCAGCGTCCTAACAGGGGGTCGAGAGCAGTTCTTC CSVLTGGREQFF
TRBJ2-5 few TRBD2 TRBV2 TGTGCCAGCAGTGTGCTAGCGGGTTCCGGAGAGACCCAGTACTTC CASSVLAGSGETQYF
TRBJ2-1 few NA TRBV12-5 TGTGCTAGTGGTTTTTCAGGGAGCAATGAGCAGTTCTTC CASGFSGSNEQFF
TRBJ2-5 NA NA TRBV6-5 TGTGCCAGCAGTCACAATAGAGAGACCCAGTACTTC CASSHNRETQYF
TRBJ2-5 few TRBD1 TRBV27 TGTGCCAGCAGTTTCAGATTCGGGACAGGGAAGACCCAGTACTTC CASSFRFGTGKTQYF
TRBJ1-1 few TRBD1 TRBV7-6 TGTGCCAGCAGCTCGGGACAGGGGGTGAACACTGAAGCTTTCTTT CASSSGQGVNTEAFF
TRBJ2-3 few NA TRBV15 TGTGCCACCAGCAGCTCTAACAGGGATACGCAGTATTTT CATSSSNRDTQYF
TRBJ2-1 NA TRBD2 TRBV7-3 TGTGCCGGCAGCTCTAGCGGGGCCCTATACAATGAGCAGTTCTTC CAGSSSGALYNEQFF